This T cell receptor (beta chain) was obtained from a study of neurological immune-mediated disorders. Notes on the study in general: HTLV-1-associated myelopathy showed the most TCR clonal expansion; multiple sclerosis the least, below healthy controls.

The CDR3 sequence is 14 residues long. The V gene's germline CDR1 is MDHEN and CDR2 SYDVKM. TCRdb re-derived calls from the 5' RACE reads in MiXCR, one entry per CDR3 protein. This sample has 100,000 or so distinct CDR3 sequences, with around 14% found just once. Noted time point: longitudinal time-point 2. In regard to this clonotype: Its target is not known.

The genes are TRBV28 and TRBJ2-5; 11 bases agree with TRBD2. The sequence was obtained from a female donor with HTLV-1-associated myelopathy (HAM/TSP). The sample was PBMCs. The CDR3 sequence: CVVSFPGLAGTQYF. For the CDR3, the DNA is TGTGTCGTCAGTTTCCCAGGACTAGCGGGGACCCAGTACTTC.